The T cell receptor (beta chain) described here comes from a study of CD8 T cells in Susac syndrome. Across the whole study: Treatment status at blood draw for the Susac syndrome patients was therapy-naive, corticosteroids, or intravenous immunoglobulin alone.

CD8+ and CD4+ T cells from blood underwent TCR beta sequencing. The recently defined diagnostic criteria for definite or probable disease were met by the Susac syndrome patients. With random hexamers, roughly 0.45 to 1 ug RNA was reverse transcribed. The amplification used immunoSEQ multiplex PCR on TCR beta CDR3; it spanned 54 Vbeta and 13 Jbeta. MiXCR, applied by TCRdb to the immunoSEQ multiplex PCR reads, yields one record per CDR3 protein. This sample has some 210,000 distinct CDR3 sequences, with about 94% found just once. Germline V lookup: CDR1 DFQATT, CDR2 SNEGSKA (reference sequence). This CDR3 is 14 amino acids long. Trimming took 6 bases from V and 0 from J, leaving 12 bases between them.

The sequenced sample was CD4+ T cells from PBMCs. The chain combines TRBV20-1 with TRBJ1-5; weak D call: TRBD1 (6 bases). This TCR came from a human donor with Susac syndrome. The chain's CDR3 is CSALGGYSNQPQHF. CDR3 nucleotides: TGCAGTGCCCTAGGGGGTTATAGCAATCAGCCCCAGCATTTT.